A single sample is the source of the 7 T cell receptor beta chains below, sequenced in a study of identical twins. One entry per CDR3 protein results from TCRdb running MiXCR on the 5' RACE reads. The sample yields approximately 700,000 distinct CDR3 sequences, less than 7% seen once. The sample comprised naive T cells sorted from blood. These receptors all come from a man between 18 and 35 years old in good health.

There are many counts of this clonotype. The chain is built from TRBV29-1 and TRBJ2-1; 8 nucleotides agree with TRBD2. With V trimmed by 5 bases and J by 0 bases, 9 bases remained unmatched. The CDR3 runs to 16 residues. Germline V gene sequence: CDR1 SQVTM, CDR2 ANQGSEA. The CDR3 nucleotides are TGCAGCGTTAAACTAGCGGAAAACCCCTCCTACAATGAGCAGTTCTTC. Amino acids: CSVKLAENPSYNEQFF.

V and J are TRBV7-8 and TRBJ2-1, with TRBD1 matching over 8 bases. V shed 3 bases, J shed 6 bases, and the junction held 13 bases outside the gene matches. The CDR3 extends over 17 amino acids. CDR1 is SGHVS and CDR2 is FQNEAQ in the germline V gene. The CDR3 bases are TGTGCCAGCAGCTTCATAGACAGGGGTTTTGGTTCCAATGAGCAGTTCTTC. This codes for CASSFIDRGFGSNEQFF.

This clonotype has just a few counts. The V call is TRBV5-1, the J call TRBJ2-2; a weak D match, TRBD1 (5 bases). Germline lookup yields CDR1 SGHRS and CDR2 YFSETQ. V lost 0 bases and J 5 bases, leaving 11 bases between the germline ends. The CDR3 spans 15 residues. CDR3 region: CASSLAAGSTGELFF. CDR3 nucleotide sequence: TGCGCCAGCAGCTTGGCCGCAGGGTCAACCGGGGAGCTGTTTTTT.

The genes are TRBV6-2 or TRBV6-3 and TRBJ2-2, with D perhaps matching TRBD1 or TRBD2 (5 bases each). Trimming removed 6 bases at V and 6 bases at J, with 17 bases between. CDR3 length: 15 amino acids. From germline, CDR1 is MNHEY and CDR2 SVGEGT. This CDR3 reads CASRGVPRNPGELFF. The DNA for the CDR3 is TGTGCCAGCAGGGGGGTGCCTCGTAACCCCGGGGAGCTGTTTTTT.

This clonotype was found a few times. The chain combines TRBV20-1 with TRBJ1-6; D is perhaps TRBD1 (5 bases). The CDR3 spans 12 residues. Germline CDR1 is DFQATT and CDR2 is SNEGSKA (reference sequence). CDR3 sequence reads: CNQQGGNSPLHF. The CDR3 DNA reads TGCAACCAGCAGGGCGGTAATTCACCCCTCCACTTT.

This clonotype was picked up many times. V usage is TRBV9 and J usage is TRBJ2-2, with a weak D call TRBD1 (6 bases). This CDR3 is 14 amino acids long. V lost 0 bases and J 6 bases, leaving 9 bases between the germline ends. CDR1 SGDLS and CDR2 YYNGEE come from the germline V gene. The CDR3 protein is CASSVDRESGELFF. For the CDR3, the DNA is TGTGCCAGCAGCGTAGACAGGGAGTCCGGGGAGCTGTTTTTT.

This clonotype was counted a few times. The chain uses TRBV12-3 or TRBV12-4 and TRBJ2-7; weak D call: TRBD2 (5 bases). Trimming shortened V by 1 base and J by 7 bases, and 14 bases separated the two germline ends. The CDR3 is 14 amino acids. The CDR3 sequence is CASSLGWAEGEQYV. In DNA, the CDR3 is TGTGCCAGCAGTTTAGGGTGGGCAGAGGGTGAGCAGTACGTC.